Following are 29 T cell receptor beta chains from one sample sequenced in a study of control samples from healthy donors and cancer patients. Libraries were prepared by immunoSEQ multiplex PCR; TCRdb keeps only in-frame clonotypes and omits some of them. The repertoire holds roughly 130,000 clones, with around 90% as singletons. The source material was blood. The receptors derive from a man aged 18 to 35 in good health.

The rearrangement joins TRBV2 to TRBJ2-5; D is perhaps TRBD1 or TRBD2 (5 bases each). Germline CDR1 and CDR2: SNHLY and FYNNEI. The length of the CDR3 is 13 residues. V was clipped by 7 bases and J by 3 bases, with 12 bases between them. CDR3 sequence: CASNSRGEETQYF. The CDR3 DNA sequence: TGTGCCAGCAATTCGAGAGGGGAAGAGACCCAGTACTTC.

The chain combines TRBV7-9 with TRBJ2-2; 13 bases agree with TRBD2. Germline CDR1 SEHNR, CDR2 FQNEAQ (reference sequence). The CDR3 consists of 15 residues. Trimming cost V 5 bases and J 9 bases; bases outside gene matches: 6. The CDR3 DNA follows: TGTGCCAGCAGCCCTGGGACTAGCGGGAACAGGGAGCTGTTTTTT. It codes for CASSPGTSGNRELFF.

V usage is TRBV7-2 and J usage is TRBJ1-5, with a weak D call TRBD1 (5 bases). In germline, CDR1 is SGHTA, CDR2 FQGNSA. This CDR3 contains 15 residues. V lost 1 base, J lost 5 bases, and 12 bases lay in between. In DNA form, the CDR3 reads TGTGCCAGCAGCTTAGGGGGCGGCTCGGATCAGCCCCAGCATTTT. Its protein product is CASSLGGGSDQPQHF. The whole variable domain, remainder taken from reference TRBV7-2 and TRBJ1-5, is GAGVSQSPSNKVTEKGKDVELRCDPISGHTALYWYRQSLGQGLEFLIYFQGNSAPDKSGLPSDRFSAERTGGSVSTLTIQRTQQEDSAVYLCASSLGGGSDQPQHFGDGTRLSIL.

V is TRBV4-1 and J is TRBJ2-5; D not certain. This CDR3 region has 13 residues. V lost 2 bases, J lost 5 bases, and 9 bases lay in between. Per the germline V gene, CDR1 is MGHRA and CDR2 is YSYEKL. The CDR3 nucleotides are TGCGCCAGCAGCCAACTTGGGCGGGAGACCCAGTACTTC. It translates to CASSQLGRETQYF.

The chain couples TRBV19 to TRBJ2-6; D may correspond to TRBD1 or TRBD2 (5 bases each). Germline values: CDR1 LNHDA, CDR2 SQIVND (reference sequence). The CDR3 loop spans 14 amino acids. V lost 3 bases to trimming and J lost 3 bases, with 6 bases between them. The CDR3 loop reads CASSMGDGANVLTF. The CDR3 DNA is TGTGCCAGTAGTATGGGGGATGGGGCCAACGTCCTGACTTTC.

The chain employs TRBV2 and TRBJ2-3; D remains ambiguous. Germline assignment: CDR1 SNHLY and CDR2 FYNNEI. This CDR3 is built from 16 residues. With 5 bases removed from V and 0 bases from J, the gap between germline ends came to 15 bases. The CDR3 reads CASSPQRTRSTDTQYF. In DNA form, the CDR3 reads TGTGCCAGCAGTCCCCAAAGGACCCGAAGCACAGATACGCAGTATTTT.

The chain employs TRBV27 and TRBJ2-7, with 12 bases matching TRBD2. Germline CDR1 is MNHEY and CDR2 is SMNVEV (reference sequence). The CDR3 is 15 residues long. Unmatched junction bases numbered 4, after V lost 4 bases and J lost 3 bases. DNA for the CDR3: TGTGCCAGCAGTTCAAGACTAGCGGGGGACTACGAGCAGTACTTC. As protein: CASSSRLAGDYEQYF.

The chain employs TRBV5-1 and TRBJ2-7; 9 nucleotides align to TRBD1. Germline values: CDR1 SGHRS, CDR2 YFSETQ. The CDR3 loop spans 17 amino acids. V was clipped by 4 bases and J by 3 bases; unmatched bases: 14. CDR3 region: CASSRTGQGSGVYEQYF. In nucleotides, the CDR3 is TGCGCCAGCAGCCGCACGGGACAGGGTTCAGGAGTCTACGAGCAGTACTTC.

Here the CDR3 DNA reads TGTGCCAGCAGTTGGGGGGACAGGGTGAGGGGTCGCCTCAATCAGCCCCAGCATTTT. Translated, it gives CASSWGDRVRGRLNQPQHF. The chain couples TRBV28 to TRBJ1-5, with TRBD1 matching 9 bases. CDR1 and CDR2 (germline): MDHEN, SYDVKM. This CDR3 is built from 19 residues. V lost 4 bases, J lost 3 bases, and 16 bases stayed unmatched. The variable domain in full, with the rest retrieved from reference TRBV28 and TRBJ1-5, is DVKVTQSSRYLVKRTGEKVFLECVQDMDHENMFWYRQDPGLGLRLIYFSYDVKMKEKGDIPEGYSVSREKKERFSLILESASTNQTSMYLCASSWGDRVRGRLNQPQHFGDGTRLSIL.

The CDR3 region is CASTRSLGDTQYF. In nucleotides, the CDR3 is TGTGCCAGCACCCGCAGCCTAGGGGATACGCAGTATTTT. This sequence joins TRBV6-5 and TRBJ2-3; D not resolved. The germline CDR1 and CDR2 sequences are MNHEY and SVGAGI. CDR3 length: 13 amino acids. Deletions cut 7 bases from V and 6 bases from J, with 14 bases between.

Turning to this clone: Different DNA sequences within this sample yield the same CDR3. The CDR3 protein is CASSVQGSNQPQHF. The DNA for the CDR3 is TGTGCCAGCAGTGTCCAGGGGAGCAATCAGCCCCAGCATTTT. The chain links TRBV2 to TRBJ1-5, with D perhaps matching TRBD1 (6 bases). Germline loops: CDR1 SNHLY, CDR2 FYNNEI. V was shortened by 4 bases and J by 1 base, with 8 bases between the two germline ends. The CDR3 covers 14 residues.

CDR3 coding DNA: TGCGCCAGCAGCCGGGACAGGGAAGTTCTTCCTGGCTACACCTTC. Residues: CASSRDREVLPGYTF. This sequence joins TRBV5-1 and TRBJ1-2, with 9 positions matching TRBD1. Losses at the gene ends were 4 bases for V and 7 bases for J; bases not matched to a gene: 11. The CDR3 covers 15 residues. CDR1 SGHRS and CDR2 YFSETQ come from the germline V gene.

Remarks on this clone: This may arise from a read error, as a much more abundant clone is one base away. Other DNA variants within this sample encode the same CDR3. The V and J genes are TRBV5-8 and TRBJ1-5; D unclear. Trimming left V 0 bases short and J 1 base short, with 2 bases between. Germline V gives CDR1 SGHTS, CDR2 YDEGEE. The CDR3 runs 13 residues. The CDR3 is CASSLDSNQPQHF. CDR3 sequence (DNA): TGTGCCAGCAGCTTGGACAGCAATCAGCCCCAGCATTTT.

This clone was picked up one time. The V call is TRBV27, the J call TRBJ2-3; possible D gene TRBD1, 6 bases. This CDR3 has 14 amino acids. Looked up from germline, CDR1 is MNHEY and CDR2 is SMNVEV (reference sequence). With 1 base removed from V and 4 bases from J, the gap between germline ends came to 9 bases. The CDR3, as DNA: TGTGCCAGCAGTTTATTCCCAGGGGCAGATACGCAGTATTTT. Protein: CASSLFPGADTQYF.

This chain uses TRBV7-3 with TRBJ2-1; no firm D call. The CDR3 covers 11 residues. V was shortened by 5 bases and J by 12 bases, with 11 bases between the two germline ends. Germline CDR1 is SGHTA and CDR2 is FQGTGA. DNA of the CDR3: TGTGCCAGCAGCCTATGTGCGGTGCAGTTCTTC. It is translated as CASSLCAVQFF. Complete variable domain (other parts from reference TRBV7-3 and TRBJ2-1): GAGVSQTPSNKVTEKGKYVELRCDPISGHTALYWYRQSLGQGPEFLIYFQGTGAADDSGLPNDRFFAVRPEGSVSTLKIQRTERGDSAVYLCASSLCAVQFFGPGTRLTVL.

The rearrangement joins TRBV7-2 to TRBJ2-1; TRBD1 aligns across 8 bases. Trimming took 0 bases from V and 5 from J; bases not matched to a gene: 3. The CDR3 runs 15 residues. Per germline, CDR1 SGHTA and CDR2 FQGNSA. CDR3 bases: TGTGCCAGCAGCTTAGCGGGGACAGGTGACAATGAGCAGTTCTTC. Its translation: CASSLAGTGDNEQFF. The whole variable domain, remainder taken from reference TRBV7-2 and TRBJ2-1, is GAGVSQSPSNKVTEKGKDVELRCDPISGHTALYWYRQSLGQGLEFLIYFQGNSAPDKSGLPSDRFSAERTGGSVSTLTIQRTQQEDSAVYLCASSLAGTGDNEQFFGPGTRLTVL.

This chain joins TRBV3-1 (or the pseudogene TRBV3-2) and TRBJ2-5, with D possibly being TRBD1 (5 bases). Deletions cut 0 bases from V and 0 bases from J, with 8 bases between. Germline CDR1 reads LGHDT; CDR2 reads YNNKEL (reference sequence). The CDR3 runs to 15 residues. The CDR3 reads CASSQEWGYQETQYF. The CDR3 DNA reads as TGTGCCAGCAGCCAAGAGTGGGGCTACCAAGAGACCCAGTACTTC.

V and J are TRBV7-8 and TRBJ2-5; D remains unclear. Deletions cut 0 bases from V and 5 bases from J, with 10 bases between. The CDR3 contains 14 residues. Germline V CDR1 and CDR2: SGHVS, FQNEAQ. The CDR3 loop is CASSLASPGETQYF. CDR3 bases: TGTGCCAGCAGCTTAGCGAGCCCGGGCGAGACCCAGTACTTC. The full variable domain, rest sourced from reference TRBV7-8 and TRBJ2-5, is GAGVSQSPRYKVAKRGQDVALRCDPISGHVSLFWYQQALGQGPEFLTYFQNEAQLDKSGLPSDRFFAERPEGSVSTLKIQRTQQEDSAVYLCASSLASPGETQYFGPGTRLLVL.

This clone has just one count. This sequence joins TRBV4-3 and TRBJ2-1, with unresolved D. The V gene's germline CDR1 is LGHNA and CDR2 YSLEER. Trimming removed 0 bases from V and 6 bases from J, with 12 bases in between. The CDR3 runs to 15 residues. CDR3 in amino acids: CASSQETQFSNEQFF. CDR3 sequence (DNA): TGCGCCAGCAGCCAAGAAACCCAGTTTAGCAATGAGCAGTTCTTC.

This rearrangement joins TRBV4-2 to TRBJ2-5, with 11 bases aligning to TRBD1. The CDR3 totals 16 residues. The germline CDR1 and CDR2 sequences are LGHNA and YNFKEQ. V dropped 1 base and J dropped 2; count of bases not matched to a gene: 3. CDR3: CASSQGDRGSQETQYF. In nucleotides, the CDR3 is TGTGCCAGCAGCCAAGGGGACAGGGGGTCGCAAGAGACCCAGTACTTC.

The chain's CDR3 is CASSSEQRANEKLFF. The CDR3 DNA sequence: TGTGCCAGCAGCTCCGAACAGCGAGCTAATGAAAAACTGTTTTTT. The rearrangement joins TRBV11-2 to TRBJ1-4; no firm D call. The CDR3 spans 15 residues. V gave up 4 bases and J gave up 3 bases, with 12 bases separating them. Germline V gives CDR1 SGHAT, CDR2 FQNNGV. Combining the CDR3 with reference TRBV11-2 and TRBJ1-4 gives the whole variable domain EAGVAQSPRYKIIEKRQSVAFWCNPISGHATLYWYQQILGQGPKLLIQFQNNGVVDDSQLPKDRFSAERLKGVDSTLKIQPAKLEDSAVYLCASSSEQRANEKLFFGSGTQLSVL.

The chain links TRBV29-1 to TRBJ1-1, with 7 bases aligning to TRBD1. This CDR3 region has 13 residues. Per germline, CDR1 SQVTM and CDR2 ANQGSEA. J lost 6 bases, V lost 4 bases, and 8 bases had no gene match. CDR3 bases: TGCAGCGTTGTCGGGCAGGGGGGACCTGAAGCTTTCTTT. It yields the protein CSVVGQGGPEAFF. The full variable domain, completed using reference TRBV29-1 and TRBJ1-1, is SAVISQKPSRDICQRGTSLTIQCQVDSQVTMMFWYRQQPGQSLTLIATANQGSEATYESGFVIDKFPISRPNLTFSTLTVSNMSPEDSSIYLCSVVGQGGPEAFFGQGTRLTVV.

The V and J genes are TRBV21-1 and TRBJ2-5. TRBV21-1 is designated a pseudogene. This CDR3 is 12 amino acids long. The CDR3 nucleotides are TGTGCCAGCCGGGGCAGTCGAGAGACCCAGTACTTC. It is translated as CASRGSRETQYF.

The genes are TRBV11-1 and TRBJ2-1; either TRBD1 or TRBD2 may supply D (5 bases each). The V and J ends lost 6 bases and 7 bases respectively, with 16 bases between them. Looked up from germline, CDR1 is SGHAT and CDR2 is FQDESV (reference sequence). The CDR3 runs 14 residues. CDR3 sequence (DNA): TGTGCCAGCAGTACATTGAGGGGTGGGAATGAGCAGTTCTTC. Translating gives CASSTLRGGNEQFF.

CDR3: CASSQDSVPAEAFF. The CDR3 DNA follows: TGCGCCAGCAGCCAAGATTCGGTCCCAGCAGAAGCTTTCTTT. The chain couples TRBV4-1 to TRBJ1-1; no clear D. Germline CDR1 reads MGHRA; CDR2 reads YSYEKL. V was trimmed by 0 bases and J by 8 bases, leaving 13 bases between them. The CDR3 contains 14 residues.

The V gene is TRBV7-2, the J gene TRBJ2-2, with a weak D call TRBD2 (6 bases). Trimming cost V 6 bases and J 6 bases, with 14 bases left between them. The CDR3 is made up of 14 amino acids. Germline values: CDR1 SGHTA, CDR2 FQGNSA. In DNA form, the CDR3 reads TGTGCCAGCAGACCTGGTAGGGAGGCCGGGGAGCTGTTTTTT. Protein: CASRPGREAGELFF.

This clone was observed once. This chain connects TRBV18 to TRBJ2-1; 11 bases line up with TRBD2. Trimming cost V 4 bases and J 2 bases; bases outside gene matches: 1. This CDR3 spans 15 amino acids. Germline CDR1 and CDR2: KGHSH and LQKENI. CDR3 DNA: TGTGCCAGCTCACTAGCGGGGGGGACCTACAATGAGCAGTTCTTC. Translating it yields CASSLAGGTYNEQFF. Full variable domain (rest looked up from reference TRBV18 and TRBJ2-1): NAGVMQNPRHLVRRRGQEARLRCSPMKGHSHVYWYRQLPEEGLKFMVYLQKENIIDESGMPKERFSAEFPKEGPSILRIQQVVRGDSAAYFCASSLAGGTYNEQFFGPGTRLTVL.

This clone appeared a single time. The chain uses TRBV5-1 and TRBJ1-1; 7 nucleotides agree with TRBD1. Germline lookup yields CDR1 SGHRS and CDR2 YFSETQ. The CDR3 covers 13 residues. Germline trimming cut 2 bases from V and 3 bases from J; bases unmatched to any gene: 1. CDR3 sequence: CASSLTGDTEAFF. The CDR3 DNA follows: TGCGCCAGCAGCTTAACAGGGGACACTGAAGCTTTCTTT.

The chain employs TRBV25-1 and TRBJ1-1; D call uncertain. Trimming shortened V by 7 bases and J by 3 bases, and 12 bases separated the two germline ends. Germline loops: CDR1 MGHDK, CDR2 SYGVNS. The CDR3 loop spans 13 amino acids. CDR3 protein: CASTEGPDTEAFF. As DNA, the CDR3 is TGTGCCAGCACGGAGGGTCCGGACACTGAAGCTTTCTTT.